This entry lists 2 T cell receptor beta chains sequenced from one sample in a study of cytomegalovirus exposure and HLA in healthy donors. Vbeta (60) and Jbeta (13) primers were used in the PCR. Data came from immunoSEQ multiplex PCR; TCRdb stores just in-frame clones and leaves some out. The sample consists of over 100,000 clones, 80% of them appearing once. Material: PBMCs. The receptors stem from a man younger than 40 in good health and CMV-seronegative.

The CDR3 spells CASSKTSGRTYEQFF. CDR3 DNA sequence: TGCGCCAGCAGCAAGACTAGCGGGAGAACGTATGAGCAGTTCTTC. V gene TRBV5-1 combines with J gene TRBJ2-1, with 12 nucleotides matching TRBD2. Unmatched junction bases numbered 7, after V lost 4 bases and J lost 8 bases. The CDR3 has 15 amino acids. Germline assignment: CDR1 SGHRS and CDR2 YFSETQ.

This clone has just one count. The chain is built from TRBV9 and TRBJ1-1; unclear D gene. The germline CDR1 and CDR2 sequences are SGDLS and YYNGEE. The CDR3 totals 14 residues. Trimming took off 0 bases at V and 4 bases at J, with 10 bases between the two ends. The CDR3 loop is CASSVGADSTEAFF. CDR3 bases: TGTGCCAGCAGCGTAGGGGCAGATAGCACTGAAGCTTTCTTT.